The T cell receptor beta chain described here comes from a study of T cell repertoires in cytomegalovirus infection. Study-level points and caveats: CMV-specific HLA-C-restricted TCR beta clonotypes dominated the ex vivo response.

The CDR3 is made up of 12 amino acids. CDR1 is SGHNT, CDR2 YENEEA, per germline. V lost 0 bases to trimming and J lost 6 bases, with 4 bases between them. This clonotype came up many times. Its specificity is unknown. TCRdb re-analysed the reads in MiXCR, keeping a single row per CDR3 protein. The sample has 130,000 or so distinct CDR3 sequences, about 6.3% seen once. Sequenced input: PBMCs. This receptor was taken from a human donor in good health (CMV status not recorded). Some clones in this sample may be carry-over from other donors' samples. The chain couples TRBV11-3 to TRBJ2-3; D gene unclear. The CDR3 loop is CASSLEEDTQYF. CDR3 nucleotides: TGTGCCAGCAGCTTAGAGGAGGATACGCAGTATTTT.